The 28 T cell receptor beta chains below were found in one sample sequenced in a study of T cell responses to AZD1222 COVID-19 vaccine (dated by TCRdb to the early 2020s). The sample's time point, from its label and the paper: baseline before first vaccination. Libraries were made using the immunoSEQ multiplex PCR assay. TCRdb's version of the immuneACCESS table is confined to in-frame rearrangements and falls short of the full clone set. An unresolved V gene accounts for under half of the shortfall where checked; the remainder is of unknown origin. Recorded for this sample are about 150,000 clones; roughly nine tenths of them occurred a single time. The top ten hold 18% of the sample. This specimen was peripheral blood, taken on day 0 of AZD1222 vaccination. The source is an adult in good health.

The rearrangement joins TRBV4-1 to TRBJ2-2, with 8 bases aligning to TRBD2. The germline V gene has CDR1 MGHRA and CDR2 YSYEKL. This CDR3 region has 15 residues. The V gene end was trimmed by 0 bases and the J gene end by 8 bases; junction bases not matched to a gene: 5. CDR3 protein: CASSQETGGRGELFF. In nucleotides, the CDR3 is TGCGCCAGCAGCCAAGAAACGGGAGGGCGGGGGGAGCTGTTTTTT.

The chain joins TRBV5-5 to TRBJ2-1; no definite D call. Trimming removed 2 bases at V and 7 bases at J, with 22 bases between. The CDR3 has 17 residues. CDR1 and CDR2 from the germline V gene are SGHKS and YYEKEE (reference sequence). CDR3 protein: CASSLPPGWLNGNEQFF. The CDR3, as DNA: TGTGCCAGCAGCTTACCACCGGGTTGGTTAAATGGGAATGAGCAGTTCTTC. The full variable domain, its missing parts supplied by reference TRBV5-5 and TRBJ2-1, is DAGVTQSPTHLIKTRGQQVTLRCSPISGHKSVSWYQQVLGQGPQFIFQYYEKEERGRGNFPDRFSARQFPNYSSELNVNALLLGDSALYLCASSLPPGWLNGNEQFFGPGTRLTVL.

The J gene is TRBJ2-2, the V gene TRBV19; 8 bases map to TRBD1. The germline V gene encodes CDR1 LNHDA and CDR2 SQIVND (reference sequence). The trim removed 8 bases at V and 3 bases at J, leaving 5 bases unmatched. The CDR3 is 14 amino acids. CDR3 in amino acids: CASRKQGDTGELFF. CDR3 nucleotide sequence: TGTGCCAGTCGAAAACAGGGGGACACCGGGGAGCTGTTTTTT.

CDR3 DNA sequence: TGTGCCAGCAGCGGTCGAGATACGCAGTATTTT. It codes for CASSGRDTQYF. The rearrangement links TRBV12-3 or TRBV12-4 to TRBJ2-3, with D unresolved. This CDR3 has 11 amino acids. Trimming left V 6 bases short and J 5 bases short, with 6 bases between.

This sequence joins TRBV5-1 and TRBJ2-3, with 10 bases that match TRBD2. The trim removed 6 bases at V and 3 bases at J, leaving 7 bases unmatched. Germline-derived CDR1 and CDR2 are SGHRS and YFSETQ. The CDR3 is 15 amino acids. The CDR3 DNA is TGCGCCAGCAATCGAGGGACTAGCGATACAGATACGCAGTATTTT. Translated, it gives CASNRGTSDTDTQYF. The whole variable domain, filled in from reference TRBV5-1 and TRBJ2-3, reads KAGVTQTPRYLIKTRGQQVTLSCSPISGHRSVSWYQQTPGQGLQFLFEYFSETQRNKGNFPGRFSGRQFSNSRSEMNVSTLELGDSALYLCASNRGTSDTDTQYFGPGTRLTVL.

The rearrangement links TRBV5-1 to TRBJ2-2, with a tentative D call TRBD1 (6 bases). Trimming stripped 4 bases from V and 7 bases from J, with 14 bases between. The CDR3 consists of 14 residues. Per germline, CDR1 SGHRS and CDR2 YFSETQ. The CDR3 loop is CASSLTGFGGELFF. In DNA, the CDR3 is TGCGCCAGCAGCCTTACAGGGTTCGGCGGGGAGCTGTTTTTT.

This chain uses TRBV19 with TRBJ2-2, with D possibly being TRBD1 (5 bases). The germline V gene encodes CDR1 LNHDA and CDR2 SQIVND (reference sequence). This CDR3 spans 18 amino acids. Trimming took off 8 bases at V and 7 bases at J, with 29 bases between the two ends. CDR3 sequence reads: CASPPNRARDEKIGELFF. As DNA, the CDR3 is TGTGCCAGTCCCCCAAACCGGGCCAGGGATGAAAAAATCGGGGAGCTGTTTTTT. The whole variable domain, remainder taken from reference TRBV19 and TRBJ2-2, is DGGITQSPKYLFRKEGQNVTLSCEQNLNHDAMYWYRQDPGQGLRLIYYSQIVNDFQKGDIAEGYSVSREKKESFPLTVTSAQKNPTAFYLCASPPNRARDEKIGELFFGEGSRLTVL.

The CDR3 nucleotides read TGTGCCAGTAGTGCCACGACATTTCTGGGAAACACCATATATTTT. Protein: CASSATTFLGNTIYF. This chain joins TRBV19 and TRBJ1-3; D not resolved. The CDR3 is 15 residues long. Germline assignment: CDR1 LNHDA and CDR2 SQIVND (reference sequence). The V end was cut by 5 bases, the J end by 4 bases, with 15 bases between.

The chain couples TRBV15 to TRBJ2-7, with 8 bases fitting TRBD1. With 1 base clipped from V and 2 bases from J, the junction kept 4 bases outside the gene matches. Germline loops: CDR1 LNHNV, CDR2 YYDKDF (reference sequence). The CDR3 contains 15 residues. The CDR3 DNA reads as TGTGCCACCAGCAGAGGGACAGGGTTGACCTACGAGCAGTACTTC. Translating gives CATSRGTGLTYEQYF.

The CDR3 DNA reads as TGTGCCAGCTCAAACCGGGACGACAAAAACATTCAGTACTTC. This gives the protein CASSNRDDKNIQYF. J is TRBJ2-4 and V is TRBV18; D assignment may be TRBD1 or TRBD2 (5 bases each). CDR1 KGHSH and CDR2 LQKENI come from the germline V gene. This CDR3 has 14 residues. V was cut by 5 bases and J by 3 bases, with 11 bases left in between.

This sequence joins TRBV4-2 and TRBJ2-1; D ambiguous. Trimming stripped 4 bases from V and 5 bases from J, with 12 bases between. CDR1 and CDR2 from the germline V gene are LGHNA and YNFKEQ. This CDR3 comprises 14 residues. CDR3 loop: CASSPTPSNNEQFF. The CDR3 coding sequence is TGTGCCAGCAGCCCAACCCCCTCAAACAATGAGCAGTTCTTC.

J is TRBJ1-2 and V is TRBV4-3, with 9 bases fitting TRBD1. The germline V gene encodes CDR1 LGHNA and CDR2 YSLEER. The CDR3 length is 17 residues. V dropped 1 base and J dropped 0; count of bases not matched to a gene: 6. The CDR3 here is CASSQGTGGLPNYGYTF. CDR3 bases: TGCGCCAGCAGCCAAGGTACAGGGGGCCTACCTAACTATGGCTACACCTTC.

This clone was seen just once. The CDR3 DNA reads TGTGCCAGCAGAACAGGGGGCGGGAACTATGGCTACACCTTC. This translates into CASRTGGGNYGYTF. The chain has TRBV27 and TRBJ1-2; 9 nucleotides line up with TRBD1. Germline CDR1 reads MNHEY; CDR2 reads SMNVEV (reference sequence). This CDR3 comprises 14 residues. J lost 2 bases, V lost 6 bases, and 4 bases had no gene match.

The gene calls are TRBV5-4 and TRBJ2-6, with D uncertain. Trimming cost V 1 base and J 2 bases, with 1 base left between them. The germline CDR1 and CDR2 sequences are SGHNT and YYREEE (reference sequence). This CDR3 is built from 13 residues. DNA of the CDR3: TGTGCCAGCAGCTTGCCTGGGGCCAACGTCCTGACTTTC. Protein: CASSLPGANVLTF.

This clone has a single count. The V gene is TRBV6-5, the J gene TRBJ1-1, with D perhaps TRBD1 (5 bases). Germline lookup yields CDR1 MNHEY and CDR2 SVGAGI. V was trimmed by 10 bases and J by 0 bases, leaving 18 bases between them. The CDR3 length is 15 residues. The CDR3 here is CAIHPEWGMNTEAFF. The DNA of the CDR3 is TGTGCCATCCACCCCGAGTGGGGCATGAACACTGAAGCTTTCTTT.

The table lists this clone with a count of one. This chain uses TRBV11-2 with TRBJ2-1; 10 bases are a match to TRBD2. Per the germline V gene, CDR1 is SGHAT and CDR2 is FQNNGV. The CDR3 consists of 15 residues. V trimming: 5 bases; J trimming: 7 bases; junction bases outside the gene matches: 8. CDR3 in DNA: TGTGCCAGCAGCGCCTGGCTAGCGGGAGCAAATGAGCAGTTCTTC. This codes for CASSAWLAGANEQFF.

This chain links TRBV2 with TRBJ1-2; 7 bases are shared with TRBD1. Germline V gives CDR1 SNHLY, CDR2 FYNNEI. CDR3 length: 14 amino acids. With 6 bases clipped from V and 7 bases from J, the junction kept 11 bases outside the gene matches. The CDR3 here is CASSLPRQGGGYTF. Here the CDR3 DNA reads TGTGCCAGCAGCCTACCCCGACAGGGAGGTGGCTACACCTTC.

The V call is TRBV14, the J call TRBJ2-5, with TRBD2 matching 7 bases. The CDR3 length is 18 residues. The germline V gene encodes CDR1 SGHDN and CDR2 FVKESK. J was trimmed by 3 bases and V by 5 bases; bases with no gene match: 18. For the CDR3, the DNA is TGTGCCAGCAGCTCGACTATAGTACGGGGGGATGACAAAGAGACCCAGTACTTC. Translation gives CASSSTIVRGDDKETQYF.

The CDR3 nucleotides are TGTGCCAGCAGCCGCCATACTAGCGGGGGGGTGGCAGATACGCAGTATTTT. Its translation: CASSRHTSGGVADTQYF. V usage is TRBV28 and J usage is TRBJ2-3; 13 bases fit TRBD2. CDR1 and CDR2 from the germline V gene are MDHEN and SYDVKM. The CDR3 spans 17 residues. Germline trimming cut 6 bases from V and 4 bases from J; bases unmatched to any gene: 10.

The V gene is TRBV7-9, the J gene TRBJ1-1; tentatively, D is TRBD1 (5 bases). Trimming removed 5 bases from V and 11 bases from J, with 18 bases in between. Per the germline V gene, CDR1 is SEHNR and CDR2 is FQNEAQ (reference sequence). The CDR3 spans 13 residues. DNA for the CDR3: TGTGCCAGCAGCGACAGTCTGAGGGTCGGCGCTTTCTTT. Its translation: CASSDSLRVGAFF.

This clone was seen once. V is TRBV7-3 and J is TRBJ2-1, with TRBD2 as a possible D gene (6 bases). The germline V gene encodes CDR1 SGHTA and CDR2 FQGTGA. This CDR3 has 13 residues. Deletions cut 2 bases from V and 7 bases from J, with 9 bases between. CDR3 in DNA: TGTGCCAGCAGCTTACGGGAGTGGAATGAGCAGTTCTTC. It encodes CASSLREWNEQFF.

The chain couples TRBV14 to TRBJ1-2, with D uncertain. The V gene lost 2 bases and the J gene lost 8 bases, with 15 bases spanning the gap. The germline V gene encodes CDR1 SGHDN and CDR2 FVKESK. The CDR3 extends over 14 amino acids. Written as DNA, the CDR3 is TGTGCCAGCAGCCAACAGGCGTCTCCGGGAGGCTACACCTTC. This gives the protein CASSQQASPGGYTF.

The V gene is TRBV27, the J gene TRBJ2-2; D perhaps matches TRBD2 (5 bases). The ends were cut back, 3 bases at V and 3 bases at J, with 8 bases in the middle. Germline CDR1 reads MNHEY; CDR2 reads SMNVEV (reference sequence). The CDR3 contains 14 residues. CDR3 sequence (DNA): TGTGCCAGCAGTTTCACGAGGGACACCGGGGAGCTGTTTTTT. Protein product: CASSFTRDTGELFF.

This chain joins TRBV10-1 and TRBJ2-1; D is possibly TRBD1 or TRBD2 (5 bases each). The CDR3 extends over 15 amino acids. Looked up from germline, CDR1 is WNHNN and CDR2 is SYGVQD (reference sequence). Trimming pared 2 bases from V and 0 bases from J, leaving 8 bases between. As DNA, the CDR3 is TGCGCCAGCAGTGAGCGGGGCAGCTCCTACAATGAGCAGTTCTTC. This encodes CASSERGSSYNEQFF.

The V call is TRBV5-6, the J call TRBJ2-1; TRBD1 matches 8 bases. The ends lost 0 bases at V and 10 bases at J; junction bases unmatched: 12. The CDR3 sequence is 16 residues long. Looked up from germline, CDR1 is SGHDT and CDR2 is YYEEEE. The CDR3 bases are TGTGCCAGCAGCTTGGCCCGGGACAGGTGGAGCTCCGAGCAGTTCTTC. Amino acids: CASSLARDRWSSEQFF.

The rearrangement uses TRBV10-3 and TRBJ2-3; 14 bases are a match to TRBD2. Germline V gene sequence: CDR1 ENHRY, CDR2 SYGVKD. This CDR3 spans 15 amino acids. V shed 6 bases and J 4 bases; nucleotides not matched to a gene: 3. CDR3 DNA sequence: TGTGCCATCAGGGGGACTAGCGGGAGCCCAGATACGCAGTATTTT. Its protein is CAIRGTSGSPDTQYF.

The chain uses TRBV27 and TRBJ2-2; tentatively, D is TRBD2 (5 bases). CDR3 length equals 14 residues. Trimming removed 6 bases at V and 6 bases at J, with 14 bases between. CDR1 is MNHEY, CDR2 SMNVEV, per germline (reference sequence). CDR3 sequence: CASRTLRGSGELFF. The CDR3 DNA reads as TGTGCCAGCAGGACCCTTCGAGGGTCCGGGGAGCTGTTTTTT.

This chain uses TRBV27 with TRBJ1-6, with a weak D call TRBD1 (6 bases). Germline lookup yields CDR1 MNHEY and CDR2 SMNVEV (reference sequence). The length of the CDR3 is 14 residues. V lost 2 bases to trimming and J lost 6 bases, with 8 bases between them. CDR3 sequence: CASSLRGGNSPLHF. In DNA form, the CDR3 reads TGTGCCAGCAGTTTAAGGGGGGGTAATTCACCCCTCCACTTT.